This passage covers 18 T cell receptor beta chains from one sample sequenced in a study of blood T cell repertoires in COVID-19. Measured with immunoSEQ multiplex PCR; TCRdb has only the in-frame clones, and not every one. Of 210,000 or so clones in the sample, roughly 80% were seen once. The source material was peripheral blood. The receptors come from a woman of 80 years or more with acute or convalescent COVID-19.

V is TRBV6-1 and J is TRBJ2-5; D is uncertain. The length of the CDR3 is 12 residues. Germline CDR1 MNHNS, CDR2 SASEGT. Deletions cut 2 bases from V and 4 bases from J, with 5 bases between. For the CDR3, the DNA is TGTGCCAGCAGTGAACTGTCAGAGACCCAGTACTTC. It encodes CASSELSETQYF.

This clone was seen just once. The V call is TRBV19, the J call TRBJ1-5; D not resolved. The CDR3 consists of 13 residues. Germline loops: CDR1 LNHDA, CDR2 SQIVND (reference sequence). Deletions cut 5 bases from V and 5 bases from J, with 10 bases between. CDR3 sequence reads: CASSEGGDQPQHF. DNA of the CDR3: TGTGCCAGTAGTGAAGGCGGGGATCAGCCCCAGCATTTT.

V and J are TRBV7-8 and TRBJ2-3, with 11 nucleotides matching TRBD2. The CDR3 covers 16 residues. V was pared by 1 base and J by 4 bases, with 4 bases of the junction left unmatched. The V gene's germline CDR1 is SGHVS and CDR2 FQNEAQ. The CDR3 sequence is CASSLGRLAGSDTQYF. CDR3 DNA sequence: TGTGCCAGCAGCTTAGGGAGACTAGCGGGATCAGATACGCAGTATTTT. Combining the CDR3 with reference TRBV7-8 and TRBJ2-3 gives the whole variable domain GAGVSQSPRYKVAKRGQDVALRCDPISGHVSLFWYQQALGQGPEFLTYFQNEAQLDKSGLPSDRFFAERPEGSVSTLKIQRTQQEDSAVYLCASSLGRLAGSDTQYFGPGTRLTVL.

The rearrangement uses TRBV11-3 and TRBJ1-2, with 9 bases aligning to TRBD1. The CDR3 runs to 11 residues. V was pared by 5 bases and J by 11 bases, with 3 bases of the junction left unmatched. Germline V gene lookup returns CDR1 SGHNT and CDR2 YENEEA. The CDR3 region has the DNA TGTGCCAGCAGCATGGGACAGGGTTACACCTTC. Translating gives CASSMGQGYTF.

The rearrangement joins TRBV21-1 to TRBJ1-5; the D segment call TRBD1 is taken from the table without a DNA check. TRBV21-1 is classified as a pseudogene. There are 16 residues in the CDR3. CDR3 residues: CASSKGHRGMEQPQHF. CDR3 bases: TGTGCCAGCAGCAAAGGTCACAGGGGGATGGAACAGCCCCAGCATTTT.

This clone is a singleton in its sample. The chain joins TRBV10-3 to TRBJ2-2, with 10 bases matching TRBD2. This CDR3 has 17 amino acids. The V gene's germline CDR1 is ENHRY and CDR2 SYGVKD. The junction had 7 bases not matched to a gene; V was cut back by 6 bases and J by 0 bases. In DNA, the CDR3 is TGTGCCATCAGAAGACTAGCGGGTGGCGCGAACACCGGGGAGCTGTTTTTT. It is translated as CAIRRLAGGANTGELFF.

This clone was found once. The CDR3 here is CASSPTHTEAFF. The CDR3 coding sequence is TGTGCCAGCAGCCCGACTCACACTGAAGCTTTCTTT. The chain has TRBV14 and TRBJ1-1; unclear D gene. This CDR3 comprises 12 residues. Trimming took off 4 bases at V and 3 bases at J, with 6 bases between the two ends. From germline, CDR1 is SGHDN and CDR2 FVKESK.

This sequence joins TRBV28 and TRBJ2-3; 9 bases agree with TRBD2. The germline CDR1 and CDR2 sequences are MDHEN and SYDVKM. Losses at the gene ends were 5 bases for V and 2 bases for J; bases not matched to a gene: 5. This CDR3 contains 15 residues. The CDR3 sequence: CASSLSGSHTDTQYF. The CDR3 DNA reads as TGTGCCAGCAGTCTTAGCGGGAGTCACACAGATACGCAGTATTTT.

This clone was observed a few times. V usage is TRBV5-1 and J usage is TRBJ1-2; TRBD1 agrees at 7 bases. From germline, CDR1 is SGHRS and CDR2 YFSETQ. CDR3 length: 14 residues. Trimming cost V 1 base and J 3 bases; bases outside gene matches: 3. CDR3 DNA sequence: TGCGCCAGCAGCTTGAAGGGGGCTGACTATGGCTACACCTTC. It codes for CASSLKGADYGYTF.

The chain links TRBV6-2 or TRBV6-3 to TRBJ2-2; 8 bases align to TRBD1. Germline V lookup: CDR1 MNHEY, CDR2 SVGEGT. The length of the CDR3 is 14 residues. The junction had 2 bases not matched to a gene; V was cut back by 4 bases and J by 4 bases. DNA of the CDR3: TGTGCCAGCAGTTTTCAGGGGGCCACCGGGGAGCTGTTTTTT. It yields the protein CASSFQGATGELFF.

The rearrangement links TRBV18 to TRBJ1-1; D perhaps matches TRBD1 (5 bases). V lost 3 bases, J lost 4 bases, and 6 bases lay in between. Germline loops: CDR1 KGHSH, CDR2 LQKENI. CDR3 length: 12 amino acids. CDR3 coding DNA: TGTGCCAGCTCACCGGGGCCCACTGAAGCTTTCTTT. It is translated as CASSPGPTEAFF.

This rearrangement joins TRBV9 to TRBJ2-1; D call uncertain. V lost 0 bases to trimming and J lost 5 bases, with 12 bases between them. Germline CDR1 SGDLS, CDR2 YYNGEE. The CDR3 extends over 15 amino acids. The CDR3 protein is CASSVATWADNEQFF. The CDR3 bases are TGTGCCAGCAGCGTAGCTACATGGGCTGACAATGAGCAGTTCTTC.

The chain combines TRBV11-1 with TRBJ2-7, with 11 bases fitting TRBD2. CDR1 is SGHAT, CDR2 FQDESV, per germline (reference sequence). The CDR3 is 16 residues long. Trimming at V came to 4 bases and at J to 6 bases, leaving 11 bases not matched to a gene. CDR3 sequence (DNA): TGTGCCAGCAGCTCCCGACTAGCGGGGAACGGCGGCGAGCAGTACTTC. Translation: CASSSRLAGNGGEQYF.

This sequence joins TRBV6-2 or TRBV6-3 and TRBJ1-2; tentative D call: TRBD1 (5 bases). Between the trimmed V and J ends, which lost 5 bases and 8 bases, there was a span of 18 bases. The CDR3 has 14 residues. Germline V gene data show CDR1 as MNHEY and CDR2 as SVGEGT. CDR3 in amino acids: CASSTTTETGGYTF. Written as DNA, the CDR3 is TGTGCCAGCAGTACTACGACAGAAACCGGGGGCTACACCTTC.

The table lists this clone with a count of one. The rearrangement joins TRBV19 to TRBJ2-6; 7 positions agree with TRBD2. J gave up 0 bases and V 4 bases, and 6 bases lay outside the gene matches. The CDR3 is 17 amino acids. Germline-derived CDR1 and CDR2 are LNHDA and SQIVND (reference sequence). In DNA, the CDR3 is TGTGCCAGTAGTAGTTTGGGACTACCCTCTGGGGCCAACGTCCTGACTTTC. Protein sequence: CASSSLGLPSGANVLTF. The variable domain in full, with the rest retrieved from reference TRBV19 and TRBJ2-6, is DGGITQSPKYLFRKEGQNVTLSCEQNLNHDAMYWYRQDPGQGLRLIYYSQIVNDFQKGDIAEGYSVSREKKESFPLTVTSAQKNPTAFYLCASSSLGLPSGANVLTFGAGSRLTVL.

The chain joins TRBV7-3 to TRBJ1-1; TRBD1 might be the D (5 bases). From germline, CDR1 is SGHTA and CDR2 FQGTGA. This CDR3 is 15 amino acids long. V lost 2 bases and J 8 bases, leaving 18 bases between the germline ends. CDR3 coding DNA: TGTGCCAGCAGCTTACACCCCCCGACAGTCTCCGAAGCTTTCTTT. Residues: CASSLHPPTVSEAFF. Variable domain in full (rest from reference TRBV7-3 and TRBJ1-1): GAGVSQTPSNKVTEKGKYVELRCDPISGHTALYWYRQSLGQGPEFLIYFQGTGAADDSGLPNDRFFAVRPEGSVSTLKIQRTERGDSAVYLCASSLHPPTVSEAFFGQGTRLTVV.

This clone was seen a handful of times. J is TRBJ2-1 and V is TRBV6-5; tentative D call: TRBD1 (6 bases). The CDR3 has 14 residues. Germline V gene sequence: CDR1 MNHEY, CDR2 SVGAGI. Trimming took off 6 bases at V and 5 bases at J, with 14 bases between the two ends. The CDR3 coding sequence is TGTGCCAGCAGGCGTCTAGGGGGTAACAATGAGCAGTTCTTC. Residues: CASRRLGGNNEQFF.

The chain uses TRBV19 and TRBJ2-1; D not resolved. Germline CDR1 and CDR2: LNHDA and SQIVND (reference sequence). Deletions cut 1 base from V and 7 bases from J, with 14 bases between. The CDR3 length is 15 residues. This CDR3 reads CASSIGLPNGNEQFF. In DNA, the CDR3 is TGTGCCAGTAGTATAGGTCTCCCGAACGGTAATGAGCAGTTCTTC.